Given below is one TCR beta chain in context. Its matching antigen is unknown. Without the conserved terminal phenylalanine or tryptophan, this CDR3 likely stems from a read error. Unique molecular identifiers were incorporated during preparation of the TCRbeta library. Each CDR3 protein gets one entry after TCRdb re-called the PCR reads with MiXCR. The sample includes 300,000 to 400,000 distinct CDR3 sequences, about a quarter of them seen just once. Losses at the gene ends were 6 bases for V and 4 bases for J; bases not matched to a gene: 6. This CDR3 has 14 residues. From germline, CDR1 is MNHNS and CDR2 SASEGT. The entry originates in a study of T-cell reconstitution after alpha-beta-depleted transplantation in children. General study points: Among T cells one year after transplant, newly produced cells accounted for most counts and diversity. Diversity of TCRbeta at day 60 was high in some patients, arising from surviving recipient T cells and thymic progenitors. Several hundred expanded graft clones reportedly supplied alpha-beta T cells about two months after transplant.

The TCR originated in a male patient aged 10 to 17 who had a stem cell transplant for acute lymphoblastic leukemia, so the T cells may come from the graft donor. Here the sequenced sample was PBMCs, mostly from graft donor cells, taken 180 days after TCRalphabeta/CD19-depleted stem cell transplant. This chain connects TRBV6-1 to TRBJ2-5; TRBD2 matches at 9 bases. The CDR3 is CASSPTLAGETQYS. The CDR3 bases are TGTGCCAGCAGCCCAACACTAGCGGGAGAGACCCAGTACTCC.